These 31 T cell receptor beta chains were all obtained from the same sample, sequenced in a study of OX40 agonist ivuxolimab in advanced cancers. Repertoires were generated with immunoSEQ multiplex PCR, while TCRdb's copy carries only in-frame clones and drops some. The table records roughly 64,000 clones, 87% of them present only once. The sample in question was CD4+ or CD8+ T cells sorted from blood, obtained in a trial of the OX40 agonist ivuxolimab. These receptors were obtained from an adult with an advanced solid tumor such as melanoma, head and neck, liver or kidney cancer.

In its sample, this clone was seen once. This chain links TRBV7-9 with TRBJ2-2; tentatively, D is TRBD1 (6 bases). The V end was cut by 6 bases, the J end by 2 bases, with 13 bases between. CDR1 and CDR2 from the germline V gene are SEHNR and FQNEAQ (reference sequence). CDR3 length: 15 residues. CDR3 bases: TGTGCCAGCAGGTCCAGGGGCGGAAACACCGGGGAGCTGTTTTTT. Translation: CASRSRGGNTGELFF.

This sequence joins TRBV29-1 and TRBJ1-1; the match to TRBD1 covers 7 bases. With 2 bases clipped from V and 0 bases from J, the junction kept 9 bases outside the gene matches. This CDR3 spans 16 amino acids. Germline loops: CDR1 SQVTM, CDR2 ANQGSEA. The CDR3 protein is CSVEKGALGMNTEAFF. CDR3 nucleotide sequence: TGCAGCGTTGAAAAGGGGGCGCTTGGTATGAACACTGAAGCTTTCTTT.

This clone was counted only a few times. The J gene is TRBJ1-1, the V gene TRBV7-8; perhaps TRBD1 as D (5 bases). V shed 0 bases and J shed 11 bases, with 16 bases lying between them. The CDR3 consists of 14 residues. Germline assignment: CDR1 SGHVS and CDR2 FQNEAQ. CDR3 in amino acids: CASSLASGAPQAFF. In DNA form, the CDR3 reads TGTGCCAGCAGCTTAGCGAGCGGGGCCCCTCAGGCTTTCTTT.

V is TRBV7-8 and J is TRBJ1-1; D is uncertain. The CDR3 is made up of 14 amino acids. Trimming shortened V by 0 bases and J by 1 base, and 6 bases separated the two germline ends. Germline V lookup: CDR1 SGHVS, CDR2 FQNEAQ. This CDR3 is CASSLAGGNTEAFF. As DNA, the CDR3 is TGTGCCAGCAGCTTAGCAGGTGGGAACACTGAAGCTTTCTTT.

The chain joins TRBV28 to TRBJ2-2, with D possibly TRBD1 on 5 matching bases. The CDR3 is 15 residues long. The germline gives CDR1 MDHEN, CDR2 SYDVKM. Trimming took off 5 bases at V and 6 bases at J, with 16 bases between the two ends. CDR3 residues: CASSPTGAGAGELFF. The CDR3 DNA is TGTGCCAGCAGTCCCACTGGGGCAGGCGCCGGGGAGCTGTTTTTT.

The chain employs TRBV5-4 and TRBJ1-1; 12 nucleotides match TRBD1. V was clipped by 4 bases and J by 4 bases; unmatched bases: 8. CDR1 and CDR2 from the germline V gene are SGHNT and YYREEE (reference sequence). The CDR3 covers 16 residues. The CDR3 DNA reads as TGTGCCAGCAGCACACGGGACAGGGGGCTACCCACTGAAGCTTTCTTT. It translates to CASSTRDRGLPTEAFF.

V gene TRBV4-2 combines with J gene TRBJ1-4; D is unclear. Germline values: CDR1 LGHNA, CDR2 YNFKEQ. Trimming cost V 1 base and J 0 bases, with 12 bases left between them. This CDR3 has 17 amino acids. CDR3 sequence: CASSQGLGIPTNEKLFF. Written as DNA, the CDR3 is TGTGCCAGCAGCCAAGGACTCGGGATTCCAACTAATGAAAAACTGTTTTTT.

This rearrangement joins TRBV7-6 to TRBJ2-5, with D perhaps matching TRBD2 (7 bases). This CDR3 is built from 15 residues. Germline V gene lookup returns CDR1 SGHVS and CDR2 FNYEAQ. V was pared by 0 bases and J by 5 bases, with 13 bases between. The CDR3 loop is CASSLARGRGETQYF. CDR3 DNA sequence: TGTGCCAGCAGCTTAGCGAGGGGGAGGGGCGAGACCCAGTACTTC. Complete variable domain (other parts from reference TRBV7-6 and TRBJ2-5): GAGVSQSPRYKVTKRGQDVALRCDPISGHVSLYWYRQALGQGPEFLTYFNYEAQQDKSGLPNDRFSAERPEGSISTLTIQRTEQRDSAMYRCASSLARGRGETQYFGPGTRLLVL.

The genes are TRBV6-5 and TRBJ1-6; D remains ambiguous. The CDR3 has 16 amino acids. The germline gives CDR1 MNHEY, CDR2 SVGAGI. V lost 2 bases and J lost 3, with 11 bases in between. The CDR3 sequence is CASSYSPQVYNSPLHF. The DNA of the CDR3 is TGTGCCAGCAGTTACAGCCCCCAGGTCTATAATTCACCCCTCCACTTT.

The rearrangement joins TRBV10-3 to TRBJ2-3; D is tentatively TRBD1 or TRBD2 (6 bases each). There are 16 residues in the CDR3. V lost 0 bases and J 2 bases, leaving 12 bases between the germline ends. CDR1 and CDR2 from the germline V gene are ENHRY and SYGVKD. In nucleotides, the CDR3 is TGTGCCATCAGTGAGTCGACGGGGGCCCACACAGATACGCAGTATTTT. As protein: CAISESTGAHTDTQYF.

The chain carries TRBV5-6 and TRBJ1-5; TRBD1 matches at 7 bases. V was pared by 0 bases and J by 7 bases, with 4 bases of the junction left unmatched. There are 14 residues in the CDR3. Germline V gene sequence: CDR1 SGHDT, CDR2 YYEEEE. The CDR3 DNA reads as TGTGCCAGCAGCTTGGAGGGGGCGAGCCAGCCCCAGCATTTT. Translating gives CASSLEGASQPQHF.

There are a few counts of this clone. This chain uses TRBV16 with TRBJ1-1, with TRBD1 matching 7 bases. The CDR3 has 14 amino acids. V gave up 8 bases and J gave up 4 bases; unmatched junction bases: 10. CDR1 is KGHSY and CDR2 is FQNENV in the germline V gene. The chain's CDR3 is CASAPQGLGTEAFF. The CDR3 nucleotides are TGTGCCAGCGCCCCACAGGGGTTGGGCACTGAAGCTTTCTTT.

This rearrangement joins TRBV27 to TRBJ2-1; D remains ambiguous. The germline V gene has CDR1 MNHEY and CDR2 SMNVEV (reference sequence). This CDR3 comprises 14 residues. Trimming took 4 bases from V and 8 from J, leaving 15 bases between them. The DNA for the CDR3 is TGTGCCAGCAGTTATAAACCGGCACAATATGAGCAGTTCTTC. Amino acids: CASSYKPAQYEQFF.

Of note for this clone: The CDR3 carries no conserved terminal phenylalanine or tryptophan, so it likely arises from a read error. It is unclear where the CDR3 begins or ends on the DNA, so no DNA is shown, and the CDR3 is as TCRdb lists it. The J gene is TRBJ1-2, the V gene TRBV6-1; the DNA was not compared with TRBD1, the D call given in the table. The CDR3 spans 13 amino acids, including both terminal residues. CDR1 is MNHNS and CDR2 is SASEGT in the germline V gene. CDR3 sequence reads: CASSEVSGWWTTG.

This rearrangement joins TRBV7-9 to TRBJ2-1; D might be TRBD2 (5 bases). Germline CDR1 reads SEHNR; CDR2 reads FQNEAQ (reference sequence). V gave up 2 bases and J gave up 0 bases, with 8 bases separating them. This CDR3 has 15 residues. The chain's CDR3 is CASSLRGSSYNEQFF. The CDR3 coding sequence is TGTGCCAGCAGCTTAAGAGGGAGCTCCTACAATGAGCAGTTCTTC. Filled out from reference TRBV7-9 and TRBJ2-1, the complete variable domain reads DTGVSQNPRHKITKRGQNVTFRCDPISEHNRLYWYRQTLGQGPEFLTYFQNEAQLEKSRLLSDRFSAERPKGSFSTLEIQRTEQGDSAMYLCASSLRGSSYNEQFFGPGTRLTVL.

This chain connects TRBV6-5 to TRBJ1-1; D is uncertain. Germline V gives CDR1 MNHEY, CDR2 SVGAGI. The CDR3 extends over 11 amino acids. The V gene lost 6 bases and the J gene lost 1 base, with 3 bases spanning the gap. Written as DNA, the CDR3 is TGTGCCAGCAGGGGGAACACTGAAGCTTTCTTT. Translating gives CASRGNTEAFF.

The J gene is TRBJ2-7, the V gene TRBV18; 7 bases agree with TRBD1. V lost 3 bases to trimming and J lost 2 bases; unmatched junction nucleotides: 4. From germline, CDR1 is KGHSH and CDR2 LQKENI. The CDR3 covers 14 residues. The CDR3 nucleotides read TGTGCCAGCTCACCGAGGGACAGACCCTACGAGCAGTACTTC. This sequence encodes CASSPRDRPYEQYF.

CDR3 sequence: CARTGTGRNVGEQFF. The CDR3 nucleotides are TGTGCCAGGACCGGGACAGGACGTAATGTCGGTGAGCAGTTCTTC. The gene calls are TRBV2 and TRBJ2-1; 8 nucleotides agree with TRBD1. Germline CDR1 and CDR2: SNHLY and FYNNEI. V lost 9 bases, J lost 9 bases, and 16 bases stayed unmatched. CDR3 length: 15 residues. Variable domain in full (rest from reference TRBV2 and TRBJ2-1): EPEVTQTPSHQVTQMGQEVILRCVPISNHLYFYWYRQILGQKVEFLVSFYNNEISEKSEIFDDQFSVERPDGSNFTLKIRSTKLEDSAMYFCARTGTGRNVGEQFFGPGTRLTVL.

The V and J genes are TRBV19 and TRBJ1-4; D gene uncertain. The germline CDR1 and CDR2 sequences are LNHDA and SQIVND (reference sequence). This CDR3 is built from 12 residues. The V and J ends lost 10 bases and 4 bases respectively, with 10 bases between them. CDR3 protein: CATQRYNEKLFF. The CDR3 coding sequence is TGTGCCACACAGAGGTATAATGAAAAACTGTTTTTT. The whole variable domain, filled in from reference TRBV19 and TRBJ1-4, reads DGGITQSPKYLFRKEGQNVTLSCEQNLNHDAMYWYRQDPGQGLRLIYYSQIVNDFQKGDIAEGYSVSREKKESFPLTVTSAQKNPTAFYLCATQRYNEKLFFGSGTQLSVL.

The chain recombines TRBV7-9 with TRBJ2-1, with 10 bases that match TRBD2. After removal of 4 bases from V and 15 bases from J, the junction contained 6 bases not matched to a gene. The V gene's germline CDR1 is SEHNR and CDR2 FQNEAQ (reference sequence). This CDR3 has 12 residues. The CDR3 bases are TGTGCCAGCAGCTCTAGCGGGAGATATGGGTTCTTC. Its translation: CASSSSGRYGFF. Using reference TRBV7-9 and TRBJ2-1 for the parts outside the CDR3, the full variable domain is DTGVSQNPRHKITKRGQNVTFRCDPISEHNRLYWYRQTLGQGPEFLTYFQNEAQLEKSRLLSDRFSAERPKGSFSTLEIQRTEQGDSAMYLCASSSSGRYGFFGPGTRLTVL.

This chain links TRBV27 with TRBJ2-3; the D is unclear. The CDR3 is 13 amino acids. The germline V and J ends were trimmed by 5 bases and 0 bases, with 6 bases remaining between them. Germline CDR1 reads MNHEY; CDR2 reads SMNVEV (reference sequence). CDR3 region: CASSATSTDTQYF. CDR3 DNA sequence: TGTGCCAGCAGTGCTACTAGCACAGATACGCAGTATTTT.

This clone occurred a few times. The rearrangement links TRBV19 to TRBJ1-5; no definite D call. The length of the CDR3 is 16 residues. Germline lookup yields CDR1 LNHDA and CDR2 SQIVND (reference sequence). V was pared by 4 bases and J by 2 bases, with 15 bases between. The CDR3 nucleotides read TGTGCCAGTAGTAAGGCGGGTGGCTTGGGCAATCAGCCCCAGCATTTT. Its protein is CASSKAGGLGNQPQHF.

V is TRBV11-2 and J is TRBJ2-7; D gene unclear. The CDR3 sequence is 15 residues long. CDR1 and CDR2 from the germline V gene are SGHAT and FQNNGV. The ends were cut back, 0 bases at V and 3 bases at J, with 12 bases in the middle. CDR3 protein: CASSLEDSGFYEQYF. The CDR3 nucleotides read TGTGCCAGCAGCTTAGAAGATAGTGGGTTCTACGAGCAGTACTTC.

The genes are TRBV11-1 and TRBJ2-3; D call uncertain. Per the germline V gene, CDR1 is SGHAT and CDR2 is FQDESV (reference sequence). V shed 4 bases and J shed 2 bases, with 1 base lying between them. The CDR3 consists of 11 residues. The CDR3 sequence: CASSYTDTQYF. CDR3 in DNA: TGTGCCAGCAGCTACACAGATACGCAGTATTTT.

The chain is built from TRBV6-5 and TRBJ2-7; tentative D call: TRBD1 (6 bases). This CDR3 comprises 13 residues. V was trimmed by 0 bases and J by 6 bases, leaving 9 bases between them. Germline V gene data show CDR1 as MNHEY and CDR2 as SVGAGI. DNA of the CDR3: TGTGCCAGCAGTTACTCGGACAGTAGCGAGCAGTACTTC. It translates to CASSYSDSSEQYF.

The chain has TRBV6-1 and TRBJ2-2; 7 nucleotides agree with TRBD1. With 5 bases clipped from V and 7 bases from J, the junction kept 7 bases outside the gene matches. Germline CDR1 is MNHNS and CDR2 is SASEGT. CDR3 length: 14 residues. This chain's CDR3 is CASSRQGKIGELFF. The CDR3 region has the DNA TGTGCCAGCAGTCGACAGGGAAAGATCGGGGAGCTGTTTTTT.

Only a few counts were recorded for this clone. The V gene is TRBV7-9, the J gene TRBJ2-2, with D maybe TRBD2 (6 bases). Germline CDR1 reads SEHNR; CDR2 reads FQNEAQ (reference sequence). The CDR3 has 16 amino acids. V lost 2 bases, J lost 4 bases, and 14 bases lay in between. CDR3 protein: CASSLRREVGTGELFF. The CDR3 coding sequence is TGTGCCAGCAGCTTACGCAGGGAGGTCGGCACCGGGGAGCTGTTTTTT.

V is TRBV19 and J is TRBJ2-7, with 10 bases that match TRBD1. The CDR3 totals 16 residues. J lost 3 bases, V lost 4 bases, and 9 bases had no gene match. In germline, CDR1 is LNHDA, CDR2 SQIVND (reference sequence). The DNA for the CDR3 is TGTGCCAGTAGTACCACCCGACAGGGGGCGCGCTACGAGCAGTACTTC. Its protein is CASSTTRQGARYEQYF.

The V gene is TRBV5-1, the J gene TRBJ2-3; 8 positions match TRBD1. The CDR3 loop spans 15 amino acids. The V gene end was trimmed by 7 bases and the J gene end by 4 bases; junction bases not matched to a gene: 11. Looked up from germline, CDR1 is SGHRS and CDR2 is YFSETQ. CDR3 protein: CASRQGAGESDTQYF. The CDR3 region has the DNA TGCGCCAGCCGCCAGGGGGCCGGGGAATCAGATACGCAGTATTTT. Together with reference TRBV5-1 and TRBJ2-3, the CDR3 gives the full variable domain: KAGVTQTPRYLIKTRGQQVTLSCSPISGHRSVSWYQQTPGQGLQFLFEYFSETQRNKGNFPGRFSGRQFSNSRSEMNVSTLELGDSALYLCASRQGAGESDTQYFGPGTRLTVL.

This clone was counted a single time. The chain uses TRBV28 and TRBJ1-6; no firm D call. Germline CDR1 reads MDHEN; CDR2 reads SYDVKM. CDR3 size: 14 residues. The V end was cut by 7 bases, the J end by 9 bases, with 16 bases between. The CDR3 reads CASTSFGGGSPLHF. DNA of the CDR3: TGTGCCAGCACCTCGTTCGGCGGTGGTTCACCCCTCCACTTT.

The J gene is TRBJ1-3, the V gene TRBV7-3; D is undetermined. Trimming stripped 3 bases from V and 8 bases from J, with 20 bases between. The CDR3 has 16 residues. The germline CDR1 and CDR2 sequences are SGHTA and FQGTGA. The CDR3 loop is CASSFLRTLSVDTIYF. CDR3 coding DNA: TGTGCCAGCAGCTTTTTGAGGACTCTTAGCGTCGACACCATATATTTT.